The entry below describes one TCR beta chain. Authors' analysis steps: Nucleated cell counts were estimated from reference gene primer amplification. Method: immunoSEQ multiplex PCR; TCRdb's copy keeps in-frame clones and lacks some. V, J and clone size are those of that table, while D and trimming were read from the DNA. The sample consists of 65,000 to 80,000 clones, 70% to 90% of them appearing once. Germline assignment: CDR1 LNHDA and CDR2 SQIVND (reference sequence). J lost 0 bases, V lost 9 bases, and 6 bases had no gene match. The CDR3 runs to 15 residues. The data originate from a study of blood T cell repertoires in COVID-19. Overall study context: COVID-19 samples collected from the United States, Italy and Spain covered acute and convalescent phases. The analysed material was cDNA or gDNA that came from T cells, B-cell-depleted T cells, or PBMCs.

Material: peripheral blood. The receptor was derived from a young man with acute or convalescent COVID-19. The chain couples TRBV19 to TRBJ1-5; 9 bases line up with TRBD1. CDR3 protein: CASQGQGISNQPQHF. CDR3 nucleotide sequence: TGTGCCAGCCAAGGACAGGGGATTAGCAATCAGCCCCAGCATTTT.